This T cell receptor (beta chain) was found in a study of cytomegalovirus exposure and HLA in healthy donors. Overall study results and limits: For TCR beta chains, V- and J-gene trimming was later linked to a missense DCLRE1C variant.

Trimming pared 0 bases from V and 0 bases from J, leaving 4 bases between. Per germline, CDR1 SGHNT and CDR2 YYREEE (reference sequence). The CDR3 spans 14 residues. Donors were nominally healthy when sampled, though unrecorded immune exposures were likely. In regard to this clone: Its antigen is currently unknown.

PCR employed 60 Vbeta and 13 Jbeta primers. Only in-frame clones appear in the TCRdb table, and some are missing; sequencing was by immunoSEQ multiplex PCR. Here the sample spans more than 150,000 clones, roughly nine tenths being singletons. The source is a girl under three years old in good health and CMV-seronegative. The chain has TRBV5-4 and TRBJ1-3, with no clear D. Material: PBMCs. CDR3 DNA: TGTGCCAGCAGCTTGGGACACTCTGGAAACACCATATATTTT. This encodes CASSLGHSGNTIYF.